These 4 T cell receptor beta chains came from one sample sequenced in a study of cytomegalovirus exposure and HLA in healthy donors. Primers for the PCR totalled 60 Vbeta and 13 Jbeta. The table came from immunoSEQ multiplex PCR; TCRdb's copy has only in-frame clones and leaves some out. The data contain about 130,000 clones, roughly 80% of them seen just once; the ten biggest clones take up roughly 1.2%. Sequencing was carried out using PBMCs. The receptors were gathered from a boy under 18 in good health and CMV-seronegative.

The chain recombines TRBV15 with TRBJ1-4, with a weak D call TRBD1 (5 bases). Per germline, CDR1 LNHNV and CDR2 YYDKDF (reference sequence). V was shortened by 0 bases and J by 0 bases, with 8 bases between the two germline ends. This CDR3 spans 16 amino acids. The DNA for the CDR3 is TGTGCCACCAGCAGAGACAGGGCCTCAACTAATGAAAAACTGTTTTTT. Encoded protein: CATSRDRASTNEKLFF. The entire variable domain, with the rest obtained from reference TRBV15 and TRBJ1-4, is as follows: DAMVIQNPRYQVTQFGKPVTLSCSQTLNHNVMYWYQQKSSQAPKLLFHYYDKDFNNEADTPDNFQSRRPNTSFCFLDIRSPGLGDTAMYLCATSRDRASTNEKLFFGSGTQLSVL.

The CDR3 nucleotides read TGTGCCAGCAGCTTGATTAACAGCGGGGAGTACTTC. Its translation is CASSLINSGEYF. The rearrangement links TRBV5-6 to TRBJ2-7; 7 bases agree with TRBD2. Germline CDR1 SGHDT, CDR2 YYEEEE. CDR3 length: 12 residues. Trimming cost V 1 base and J 11 bases; bases outside gene matches: 6.

J is TRBJ2-3 and V is TRBV2; 12 bases match TRBD2. Germline V lookup: CDR1 SNHLY, CDR2 FYNNEI. The trim removed 6 bases at V and 1 base at J, leaving 8 bases unmatched. The length of the CDR3 is 17 residues. The CDR3 bases are TGTGCCAGCAGCGCCCCTAGCGGGAGGGCGGGCACAGATACGCAGTATTTT. Translated, it gives CASSAPSGRAGTDTQYF.

Only one count was recorded for this clone. In DNA form, the CDR3 reads TGTGCCAGCACCCCCGGGGGGGGGCTCACCGGGGAGCTGTTTTTT. Its translation is CASTPGGGLTGELFF. The chain links TRBV9 to TRBJ2-2; TRBD2 matches at 8 bases. The length of the CDR3 is 15 residues. The J segment lost 4 bases and the V segment lost 6 bases, leaving 8 bases of the junction unmatched. CDR1 and CDR2 from the germline V gene are SGDLS and YYNGEE.